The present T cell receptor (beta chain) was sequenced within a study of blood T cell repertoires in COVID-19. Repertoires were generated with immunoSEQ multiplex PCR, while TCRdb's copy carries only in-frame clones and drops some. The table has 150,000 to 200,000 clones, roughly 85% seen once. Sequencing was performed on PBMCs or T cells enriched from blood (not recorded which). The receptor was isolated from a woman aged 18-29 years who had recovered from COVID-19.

This CDR3 reads CASRTGGNYGYTF. CDR3 coding DNA: TGTGCCTCCAGGACAGGGGGTAACTATGGCTACACCTTC. V is TRBV30 and J is TRBJ1-2; 10 positions agree with TRBD1. CDR1 and CDR2 (germline): GTSNPN, SVGIG (reference sequence). Losses at the gene ends were 7 bases for V and 1 base for J; bases not matched to a gene: 3. CDR3 length: 13 residues.